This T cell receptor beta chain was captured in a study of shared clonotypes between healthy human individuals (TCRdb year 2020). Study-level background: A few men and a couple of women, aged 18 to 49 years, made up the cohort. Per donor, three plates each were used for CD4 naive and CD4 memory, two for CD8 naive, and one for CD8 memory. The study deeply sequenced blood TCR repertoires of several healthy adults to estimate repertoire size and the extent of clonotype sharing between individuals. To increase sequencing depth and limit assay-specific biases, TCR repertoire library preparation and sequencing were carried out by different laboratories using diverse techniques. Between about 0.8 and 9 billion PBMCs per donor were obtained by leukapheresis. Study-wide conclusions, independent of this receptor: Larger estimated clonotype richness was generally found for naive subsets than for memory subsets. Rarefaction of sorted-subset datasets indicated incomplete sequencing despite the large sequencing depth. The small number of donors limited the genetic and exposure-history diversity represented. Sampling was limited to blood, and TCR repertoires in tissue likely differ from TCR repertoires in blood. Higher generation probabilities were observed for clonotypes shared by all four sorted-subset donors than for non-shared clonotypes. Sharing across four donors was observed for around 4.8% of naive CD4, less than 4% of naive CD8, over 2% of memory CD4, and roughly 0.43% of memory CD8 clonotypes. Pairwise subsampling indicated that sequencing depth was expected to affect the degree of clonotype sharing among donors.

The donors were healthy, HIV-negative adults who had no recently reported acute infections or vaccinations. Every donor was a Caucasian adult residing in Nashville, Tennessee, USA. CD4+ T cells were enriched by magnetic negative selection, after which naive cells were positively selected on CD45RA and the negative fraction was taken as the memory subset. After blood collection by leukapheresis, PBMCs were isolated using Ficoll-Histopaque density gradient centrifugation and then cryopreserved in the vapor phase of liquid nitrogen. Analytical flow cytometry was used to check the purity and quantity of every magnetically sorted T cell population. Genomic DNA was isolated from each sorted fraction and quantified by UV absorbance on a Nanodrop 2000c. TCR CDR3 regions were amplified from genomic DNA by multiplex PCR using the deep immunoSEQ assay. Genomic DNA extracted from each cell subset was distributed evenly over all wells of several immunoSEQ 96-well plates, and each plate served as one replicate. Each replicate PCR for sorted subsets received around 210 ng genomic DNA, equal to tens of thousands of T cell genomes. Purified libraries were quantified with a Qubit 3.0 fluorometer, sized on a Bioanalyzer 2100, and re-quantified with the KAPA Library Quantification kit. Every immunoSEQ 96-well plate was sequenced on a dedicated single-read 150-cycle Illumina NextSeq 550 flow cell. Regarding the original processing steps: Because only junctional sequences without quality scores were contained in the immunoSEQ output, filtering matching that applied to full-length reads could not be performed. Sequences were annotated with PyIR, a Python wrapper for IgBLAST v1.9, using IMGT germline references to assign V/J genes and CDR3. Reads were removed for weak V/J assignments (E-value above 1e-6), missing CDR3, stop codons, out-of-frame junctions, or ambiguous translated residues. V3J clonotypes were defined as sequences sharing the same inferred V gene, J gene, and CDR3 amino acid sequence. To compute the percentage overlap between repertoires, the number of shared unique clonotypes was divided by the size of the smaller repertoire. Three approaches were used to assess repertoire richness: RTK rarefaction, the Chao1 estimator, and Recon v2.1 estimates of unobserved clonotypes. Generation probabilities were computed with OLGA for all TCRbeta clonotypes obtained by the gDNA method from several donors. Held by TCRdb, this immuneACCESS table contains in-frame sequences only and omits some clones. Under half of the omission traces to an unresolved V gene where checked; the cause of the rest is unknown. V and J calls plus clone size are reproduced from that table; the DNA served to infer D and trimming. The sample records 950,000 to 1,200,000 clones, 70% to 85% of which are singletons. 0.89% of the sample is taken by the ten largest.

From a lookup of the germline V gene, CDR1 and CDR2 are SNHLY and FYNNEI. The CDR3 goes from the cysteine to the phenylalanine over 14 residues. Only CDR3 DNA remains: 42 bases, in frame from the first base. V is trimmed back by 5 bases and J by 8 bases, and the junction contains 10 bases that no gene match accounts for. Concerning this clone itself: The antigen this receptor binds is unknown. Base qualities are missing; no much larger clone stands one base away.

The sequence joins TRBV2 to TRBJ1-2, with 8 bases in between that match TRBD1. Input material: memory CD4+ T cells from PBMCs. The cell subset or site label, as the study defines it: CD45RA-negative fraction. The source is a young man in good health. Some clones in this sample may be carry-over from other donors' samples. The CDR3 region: CASSPGQAPKGYTF. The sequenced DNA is TGTGCCAGCAGTCCGGGACAGGCCCCTAAGGGCTACACCTTC.